A single sample is the source of the 23 T cell receptor beta chains below, sequenced in a study of CD8+ T cells in alopecia areata. Extraction of RNA preceded its reverse transcription into cDNA, which served as the sequencing template. Here immunoSEQ multiplex PCR was the method, and the copy in TCRdb shows in-frame clones only, minus some. The top ten hold about 3% of the sample, which has some 110,000 clones, roughly 69% seen once. The sample comprised CD4+ T cells sorted from blood. These receptor sequences come from a human donor in good health.

J is TRBJ2-3 and V is TRBV10-3; no firm D call. V lost 3 bases, J lost 3 bases, and 13 bases lay in between. Germline CDR1 reads ENHRY; CDR2 reads SYGVKD. This CDR3 has 15 residues. The CDR3 loop is CAISDGEKVTDTQYF. The CDR3 DNA is TGTGCCATCAGTGACGGAGAGAAAGTTACAGATACGCAGTATTTT.

The chain joins TRBV28 to TRBJ1-2; D is unclear. In germline, CDR1 is MDHEN, CDR2 SYDVKM. This CDR3 comprises 11 residues. Between the trimmed V and J ends, which lost 6 bases and 2 bases, there was a span of 4 bases. In DNA form, the CDR3 reads TGTGCCAGCAGACTGAACTATGGCTACACCTTC. It translates to CASRLNYGYTF.

CDR3 sequence reads: CSVGFVGKKTEAFF. The DNA for the CDR3 is TGCAGCGTTGGGTTTGTAGGGAAGAAGACTGAAGCTTTCTTT. V gene TRBV29-1 combines with J gene TRBJ1-1, with no clear D. In germline, CDR1 is SQVTM, CDR2 ANQGSEA. With 4 bases removed from V and 5 bases from J, the gap between germline ends came to 17 bases. This CDR3 contains 14 residues.

J is TRBJ1-2 and V is TRBV5-4; TRBD1 matches 7 bases. J gave up 4 bases and V 4 bases, and 4 bases lay outside the gene matches. CDR3 size: 13 residues. Germline values: CDR1 SGHNT, CDR2 YYREEE (reference sequence). The CDR3 sequence: CASSAGQVYGYTF. DNA for the CDR3: TGTGCCAGCAGCGCAGGACAGGTCTATGGCTACACCTTC.

This chain links TRBV9 with TRBJ1-1, with 7 bases lining up with TRBD1. V lost 3 bases to trimming and J lost 1 base; unmatched junction nucleotides: 9. This CDR3 spans 16 amino acids. CDR1 and CDR2 from the germline V gene are SGDLS and YYNGEE. CDR3 DNA sequence: TGTGCCAGCAGCGGGTGGGACAGCCCTGGGAACACTGAAGCTTTCTTT. This codes for CASSGWDSPGNTEAFF.

The chain links TRBV29-1 to TRBJ1-2, with TRBD1 matching over 11 bases. V shed 6 bases and J 4 bases; nucleotides not matched to a gene: 7. The CDR3 has 14 amino acids. The germline CDR1 and CDR2 sequences are SQVTM and ANQGSEA. CDR3 in amino acids: CSVADGTGGYGYTF. The CDR3 bases are TGCAGCGTCGCCGATGGGACAGGGGGCTATGGCTACACCTTC.

There are a few counts of this clone. The J gene is TRBJ1-2, the V gene TRBV5-1, with 9 positions matching TRBD1. Germline V gene data show CDR1 as SGHRS and CDR2 as YFSETQ. The CDR3 is 16 amino acids. V dropped 2 bases and J dropped 2; count of bases not matched to a gene: 7. DNA of the CDR3: TGCGCCAGCAGCTTAGTCGGACAGGGGTTAAACTATGGCTACACCTTC. It codes for CASSLVGQGLNYGYTF.

Remarks on this clone: A junction end diverges from the germline sequence, so it may reflect a read error. The chain combines TRBV5-1 with TRBJ2-2; D gene uncertain. Germline lookup yields CDR1 SGHRS and CDR2 YFSETQ. This CDR3 is built from 12 residues. The CDR3, as DNA: TGCCCCAGCAGAGAGAACACCGGGGAGCTGTTTTTT. Amino acids: CPSRENTGELFF.

The chain is built from TRBV14 and TRBJ1-1; D unclear. CDR3 size: 13 residues. From germline, CDR1 is SGHDN and CDR2 FVKESK. V was cut by 3 bases and J by 12 bases, with 17 bases left in between. CDR3: CASSQGGPAWPFF. The CDR3 DNA is TGTGCCAGCAGCCAGGGTGGGCCAGCCTGGCCTTTCTTT.

The chain recombines TRBV2 with TRBJ2-2; 12 bases agree with TRBD1. CDR1 SNHLY and CDR2 FYNNEI come from the germline V gene. The CDR3 runs to 15 residues. V was clipped by 6 bases and J by 5 bases; unmatched bases: 4. CDR3 sequence reads: CASRGQGARTGELFF. Here the CDR3 DNA reads TGTGCCAGCAGGGGACAGGGGGCGCGGACCGGGGAGCTGTTTTTT.

The CDR3 DNA reads as TGTGCCTGGAGTGAGAGCTACGAGCAGTACTTC. Protein product: CAWSESYEQYF. The chain employs TRBV30 and TRBJ2-7, with D hard to call. The germline gives CDR1 GTSNPN, CDR2 SVGIG (reference sequence). The length of the CDR3 is 11 residues. V shed 1 base and J shed 3 bases, with 4 bases lying between them. Complete variable domain (other parts from reference TRBV30 and TRBJ2-7): SQTIHQWPATLVQPVGSPLSLECTVEGTSNPNLYWYRQAAGRGLQLLFYSVGIGQISSEVPQNLSASRPQDRQFILSSKKLLLSDSGFYLCAWSESYEQYFGPGTRLTVT.

The chain links TRBV30 to TRBJ1-4; 10 bases agree with TRBD1. The germline CDR1 and CDR2 sequences are GTSNPN and SVGIG (reference sequence). Trimming removed 2 bases from V and 5 bases from J; junction bases left unmatched: 8. This CDR3 is 16 amino acids long. CDR3 nucleotides: TGTGCCTGGAGTATCCTGGGGACAGGGGCAAATGAAAAACTGTTTTTT. It translates to CAWSILGTGANEKLFF.

A single count supports this clone. The chain couples TRBV29-1 to TRBJ2-7; D not certain. The CDR3 covers 13 residues. From germline, CDR1 is SQVTM and CDR2 ANQGSEA. Trimming stripped 6 bases from V and 0 bases from J, with 12 bases between. DNA of the CDR3: TGCAGCGTCCAAAGGGATGGCTCCTACGAGCAGTACTTC. This sequence encodes CSVQRDGSYEQYF.

The chain combines TRBV29-1 with TRBJ2-5, with a possible D match to TRBD1 (6 bases). Trimming removed 3 bases from V and 0 bases from J, with 17 bases in between. CDR1 is SQVTM, CDR2 ANQGSEA, per germline. The CDR3 has 16 residues. The CDR3 spells CSVESPVWTDQETQYF. The CDR3 DNA reads as TGCAGCGTTGAGTCACCCGTATGGACAGACCAAGAGACCCAGTACTTC.

This clone was detected a few times. This chain connects TRBV29-1 to TRBJ2-1; the D gene is possibly TRBD2 (7 bases). Trimming took 5 bases from V and 7 from J, leaving 18 bases between them. The CDR3 has 14 amino acids. Looked up from germline, CDR1 is SQVTM and CDR2 is ANQGSEA. CDR3 residues: CSVPPLGGGNEQFF. In nucleotides, the CDR3 is TGCAGCGTTCCTCCTTTAGGGGGGGGGAATGAGCAGTTCTTC.

This clone appeared once. This sequence joins TRBV29-1 and TRBJ2-2; TRBD2 agrees at 7 bases. CDR3 size: 18 residues. CDR1 SQVTM and CDR2 ANQGSEA come from the germline V gene. Trimming removed 3 bases from V and 5 bases from J; junction bases left unmatched: 18. The CDR3 sequence is CSVDSPRAGLGGTGELFF. The CDR3 nucleotides read TGCAGCGTTGATTCCCCTAGGGCTGGACTGGGAGGGACCGGGGAGCTGTTTTTT.

This clone was recorded once. The V call is TRBV29-1, the J call TRBJ1-2; 8 bases line up with TRBD1. Germline V gene lookup returns CDR1 SQVTM and CDR2 ANQGSEA. The CDR3 totals 14 residues. V lost 3 bases, J lost 5 bases, and 8 bases stayed unmatched. The CDR3 protein is CSVDSRQGTYGYTF. CDR3 coding DNA: TGCAGCGTTGACAGTCGACAGGGGACGTATGGCTACACCTTC. The variable domain in full, completed from reference TRBV29-1 and TRBJ1-2, reads SAVISQKPSRDICQRGTSLTIQCQVDSQVTMMFWYRQQPGQSLTLIATANQGSEATYESGFVIDKFPISRPNLTFSTLTVSNMSPEDSSIYLCSVDSRQGTYGYTFGSGTRLTVV.

The rearrangement uses TRBV5-1 and TRBJ2-2; 8 bases map to TRBD1. V trimming: 0 bases; J trimming: 4 bases; junction bases outside the gene matches: 5. Per germline, CDR1 SGHRS and CDR2 YFSETQ. The CDR3 runs 16 residues. CDR3 in amino acids: CASSLDGQGGTGELFF. The CDR3 nucleotides are TGCGCCAGCAGCTTGGACGGACAGGGAGGCACCGGGGAGCTGTTTTTT.

The gene calls are TRBV4-2 and TRBJ2-2; the D gene is possibly TRBD2 (5 bases). The V end was cut by 1 base, the J end by 3 bases, with 12 bases between. The CDR3 length is 16 residues. Per germline, CDR1 LGHNA and CDR2 YNFKEQ. CDR3 in DNA: TGTGCCAGCAGCCAAGCAACGGGGAGTTACACCGGGGAGCTGTTTTTT. Protein: CASSQATGSYTGELFF.

The CDR3 DNA reads TGTGCCTTCAGTCCCGCGAACACCGGGGAGCTGTTTTTT. As protein: CAFSPANTGELFF. This sequence joins TRBV30 and TRBJ2-2; D gene ambiguous. The germline CDR1 and CDR2 sequences are GTSNPN and SVGIG (reference sequence). V lost 7 bases to trimming and J lost 0 bases, with 9 bases between them. This CDR3 is built from 13 residues.

This clone was counted between two and nine times. The V and J genes are TRBV29-1 and TRBJ1-2, with 12 nucleotides matching TRBD1. This CDR3 has 16 residues. Trimming cost V 4 bases and J 3 bases; bases outside gene matches: 9. The germline V gene encodes CDR1 SQVTM and CDR2 ANQGSEA. This CDR3 reads CSVGGTGGVFDYGYTF. CDR3 in DNA: TGCAGCGTTGGCGGGACAGGGGGCGTATTTGACTATGGCTACACCTTC.

The chain has TRBV9 and TRBJ2-4; 7 bases agree with TRBD2. Germline CDR1 reads SGDLS; CDR2 reads YYNGEE. Trimming took 0 bases from V and 1 from J; bases not matched to a gene: 1. The CDR3 extends over 15 amino acids. CDR3 sequence: CASSVEAGAKNIQYF. In nucleotides, the CDR3 is TGTGCCAGCAGCGTAGAAGCGGGGGCCAAAAACATTCAGTACTTC.

The V gene is TRBV6-5, the J gene TRBJ2-7; D is ambiguous. V shed 2 bases and J shed 4 bases, with 9 bases lying between them. There are 13 residues in the CDR3. Germline CDR1 is MNHEY and CDR2 is SVGAGI. CDR3 amino acids: CASSYALHYEQYF. The CDR3 DNA sequence: TGTGCCAGCAGTTACGCGCTGCATTACGAGCAGTACTTC.